These 30 T cell receptor beta chains share one sample of origin, sequenced in a study of vaccination and CD4 T cells after COVID-19. The sample's treatment: approximately nine-day PBMC culture with coronavirus spike peptide pools or control peptides (ViraFEST assay). The Oncomine TCR Beta short-read assay sequenced DNA from cultured CD4+ T cells. A single record per CDR3 protein comes from TCRdb applying MiXCR to the PCR reads. The data show about 13,000 distinct CDR3 sequences, around 47% seen once. Which antigens these TCRs recognize remains unknown. The sequenced sample consisted of CD4+ T cells from blood, cultured in vitro. The receptor set was obtained from a human donor who had recovered from COVID-19.

The sample holds a few counts of this clonotype. The chain couples TRBV28 to TRBJ1-1; D possibly corresponds to TRBD1 (5 bases). The V end lost 5 bases, the J end lost 7 bases, and 11 bases lay between the germline ends. CDR1 is MDHEN and CDR2 is SYDVKM in the germline V gene. There are 12 residues in the CDR3. The CDR3 nucleotides read TGTGCCAGCAGTCATGACAGAAATGAAGCTTTCTTT. Amino acid sequence: CASSHDRNEAFF.

V usage is TRBV24-1 and J usage is TRBJ2-3, with D tentatively TRBD1 (6 bases). V lost 4 bases, J lost 0 bases, and 13 bases lay in between. CDR3 length equals 16 residues. Germline CDR1 is KGHDR and CDR2 is SFDVKD. CDR3 sequence: CATSDRTGKSTDTQYF. CDR3 sequence (DNA): TGTGCCACCAGTGACCGAACAGGGAAAAGCACAGATACGCAGTATTTT.

Only a few counts were recorded for this clonotype. This CDR3 reads CASSPGPNTEAFF. CDR3 DNA sequence: TGTGCCAGCAGTCCGGGACCGAACACTGAAGCTTTCTTT. The genes are TRBV12-3 or TRBV12-4 and TRBJ1-1; perhaps TRBD1 as D (5 bases). The CDR3 extends over 13 amino acids. Trimming cost V 5 bases and J 1 base, with 8 bases left between them.

In this sample, this clonotype turned up once. This sequence joins TRBV6-1 and TRBJ2-1; 10 nucleotides agree with TRBD2. This CDR3 spans 19 amino acids. Trimming at V came to 3 bases and at J to 5 bases, leaving 16 bases not matched to a gene. The germline V gene has CDR1 MNHNS and CDR2 SASEGT. The CDR3 sequence: CASSDSLAGVRRRDNEQFF. The DNA of the CDR3 is TGTGCCAGCAGTGATTCTCTAGCGGGGGTCCGCCGAAGAGACAATGAGCAGTTCTTC.

This chain joins TRBV5-1 and TRBJ2-5, with D unresolved. The CDR3 totals 15 residues. In germline, CDR1 is SGHRS, CDR2 YFSETQ. V was trimmed by 0 bases and J by 2 bases, leaving 11 bases between them. The CDR3: CASSLDGLGQETQYF. CDR3 sequence (DNA): TGCGCCAGCAGCTTGGACGGGCTGGGGCAAGAGACCCAGTACTTC.

The chain has TRBV19 and TRBJ1-6; D remains ambiguous. This CDR3 is 15 amino acids long. Germline V gene data show CDR1 as LNHDA and CDR2 as SQIVND (reference sequence). The germline V and J ends were trimmed by 6 bases and 5 bases, with 14 bases remaining between them. This CDR3 reads CASRALGGDNSPLHF. The DNA for the CDR3 is TGTGCCAGTAGGGCTCTCGGCGGCGATAATTCACCCCTCCACTTT. The whole variable domain, filled in from reference TRBV19 and TRBJ1-6, reads DGGITQSPKYLFRKEGQNVTLSCEQNLNHDAMYWYRQDPGQGLRLIYYSQIVNDFQKGDIAEGYSVSREKKESFPLTVTSAQKNPTAFYLCASRALGGDNSPLHFGNGTRLTVT.

This chain joins TRBV6-5 and TRBJ2-7, with D uncertain. The germline CDR1 and CDR2 sequences are MNHEY and SVGAGI. V was pared by 2 bases and J by 4 bases, with 12 bases between. The CDR3 is made up of 14 amino acids. CDR3 amino acids: CASSYVENRYEQYF. CDR3 in DNA: TGTGCCAGCAGTTACGTGGAGAACCGATACGAGCAGTACTTC.

The J gene is TRBJ2-3, the V gene TRBV2; D is undetermined. CDR3 length: 14 residues. Germline V lookup: CDR1 SNHLY, CDR2 FYNNEI. Trimming pared 5 bases from V and 8 bases from J, leaving 17 bases between. CDR3 coding DNA: TGTGCCAGCAGTCTGATCCGAATGGTGGGTACGCAGTATTTT. Its protein product is CASSLIRMVGTQYF.

Only a few counts were recorded for this clonotype. This chain links TRBV11-3 with TRBJ2-5, with D tentatively TRBD1 (5 bases). The CDR3 has 14 amino acids. Trimming cost V 5 bases and J 4 bases, with 14 bases left between them. Germline V gene data show CDR1 as SGHNT and CDR2 as YENEEA. The DNA of the CDR3 is TGTGCCAGCAGCCCCCTCGGACAACGAGAGACCCAGTACTTC. The encoded protein is CASSPLGQRETQYF.

The chain employs TRBV27 and TRBJ2-7; weak D call: TRBD2 (6 bases). CDR3 length: 12 amino acids. CDR1 and CDR2 from the germline V gene are MNHEY and SMNVEV (reference sequence). V lost 6 bases and J lost 3, with 9 bases in between. The CDR3: CASSPDYYEQYF. The CDR3 nucleotides read TGTGCCAGCAGCCCGGACTACTACGAGCAGTACTTC.

The chain recombines TRBV5-1 with TRBJ2-7; D is undetermined. The V end was cut by 0 bases, the J end by 2 bases, with 12 bases between. The CDR3 totals 15 residues. Germline CDR1 is SGHRS and CDR2 is YFSETQ. The CDR3 sequence: CASSLVVAGAYEQYF. CDR3 in DNA: TGCGCCAGCAGCTTGGTAGTAGCAGGCGCCTACGAGCAGTACTTC.

The V gene is TRBV20-1, the J gene TRBJ2-5; 13 bases are a match to TRBD2. Per the germline V gene, CDR1 is DFQATT and CDR2 is SNEGSKA (reference sequence). CDR3 length equals 15 residues. With V trimmed by 3 bases and J by 2 bases, 3 bases remained unmatched. CDR3 loop: CSASRLAGGQETQYF. CDR3 DNA: TGCAGTGCTAGCCGACTAGCGGGAGGACAAGAGACCCAGTACTTC.

The rearrangement links TRBV21-1 to TRBJ2-5; TRBD1 reflects the table's D call only, with no check against the DNA. TRBV21-1 is recorded as a pseudogene. The CDR3 is 16 amino acids. CDR3 sequence (DNA): TGTGCCAGCAGTCCCTGGGACACCGACAGGGAAGAGACCCAGTACTTC. Residues: CASSPWDTDREETQYF.

The rearrangement links TRBV20-1 to TRBJ2-7, with D possibly being TRBD2 (6 bases). Trimming took 1 base from V and 2 from J, leaving 24 bases between them. This CDR3 comprises 18 residues. Germline V CDR1 and CDR2: DFQATT, SNEGSKA (reference sequence). CDR3 sequence (DNA): TGCAGTGCTAGAGCACCACAATACGGTAGCGGAAGTACCTACGAGCAGTACTTC. Its protein product is CSARAPQYGSGSTYEQYF.

This clonotype was counted a few times. The chain recombines TRBV10-3 with TRBJ1-1; the D is unclear. CDR1 ENHRY and CDR2 SYGVKD come from the germline V gene. The CDR3 has 14 residues. V was cut by 8 bases and J by 0 bases, with 13 bases left in between. CDR3 in amino acids: CAISPGQLNTEAFF. In nucleotides, the CDR3 is TGTGCCATCTCCCCCGGGCAGCTGAACACTGAAGCTTTCTTT.

The chain combines TRBV11-2 with TRBJ2-5; D uncertain. This CDR3 comprises 14 residues. Germline CDR1 SGHAT, CDR2 FQNNGV. V was shortened by 1 base and J by 5 bases, with 11 bases between the two germline ends. CDR3 bases: TGTGCCAGCAGCTTAGGCGTCCCGCGGGAGACCCAGTACTTC. This codes for CASSLGVPRETQYF.

The rearrangement links TRBV20-1 to TRBJ2-7; D not resolved. This CDR3 comprises 13 residues. Germline values: CDR1 DFQATT, CDR2 SNEGSKA (reference sequence). The V and J ends lost 5 bases and 2 bases respectively, with 13 bases between them. CDR3 sequence: CSAPPILTYEQYF. The CDR3 DNA follows: TGCAGTGCTCCACCCATCCTCACCTACGAGCAGTACTTC.

The chain uses TRBV2 and TRBJ1-1; no reliable D call. The CDR3 spans 11 residues. Trimming shortened V by 6 bases and J by 7 bases, and 9 bases separated the two germline ends. Germline CDR1 is SNHLY and CDR2 is FYNNEI. CDR3 loop: CASRDYGEAFF. The CDR3 region has the DNA TGTGCCAGCAGAGATTACGGTGAAGCTTTCTTT.

CDR3 DNA sequence: TGTGCCAGCAGCTTAGGAGGGGGGGGTCAAGAGACCCAGTACTTC. Translated, it gives CASSLGGGGQETQYF. The V gene is TRBV7-9, the J gene TRBJ2-5; D might be TRBD2 (7 bases). V was pared by 1 base and J by 2 bases, with 11 bases between. Germline V gene lookup returns CDR1 SEHNR and CDR2 FQNEAQ (reference sequence). The CDR3 totals 15 residues.

The table lists this clonotype with a few counts. The rearrangement links TRBV6-5 to TRBJ2-3; 7 bases line up with TRBD1. V lost 0 bases to trimming and J lost 7 bases; unmatched junction nucleotides: 7. CDR1 is MNHEY and CDR2 is SVGAGI in the germline V gene. This CDR3 is 15 amino acids long. Here the CDR3 reads CASSYSRQGSNTQYF. The CDR3 DNA sequence: TGTGCCAGCAGTTACTCACGACAGGGTTCAAATACGCAGTATTTT.

In DNA form, the CDR3 reads TGTGCCAGCAGTTCTCTTGGGAAGGGGACAGGGAGGACTGAAGCTTTCTTT. Protein: CASSSLGKGTGRTEAFF. The V gene is TRBV6-5, the J gene TRBJ1-1; TRBD1 matches 9 bases. J was trimmed by 5 bases and V by 4 bases; bases with no gene match: 14. CDR1 and CDR2 from the germline V gene are MNHEY and SVGAGI. CDR3 length equals 17 residues.

The chain is built from TRBV11-3 and TRBJ2-5; D remains unclear. This CDR3 comprises 13 residues. Trimming took off 3 bases at V and 3 bases at J, with 8 bases between the two ends. CDR1 is SGHNT, CDR2 YENEEA, per germline. This chain's CDR3 is CASSFGGKETQYF. The CDR3 coding sequence is TGTGCCAGCAGCTTCGGCGGTAAAGAGACCCAGTACTTC.

The genes are TRBV7-9 and TRBJ2-3, with D possibly being TRBD2 (6 bases). The CDR3 spans 16 residues. CDR1 is SEHNR, CDR2 FQNEAQ, per germline (reference sequence). V was pared by 6 bases and J by 1 base, with 17 bases between. The CDR3 coding sequence is TGTGCCAGCAGGGGCGCCGGAGGGTTTGGCACAGATACGCAGTATTTT. Translated: CASRGAGGFGTDTQYF.

This clonotype was counted only a few times. This chain uses TRBV10-1 with TRBJ1-6, with D possibly TRBD1 on 5 matching bases. The ends were cut back, 2 bases at V and 9 bases at J, with 8 bases in the middle. CDR3 length: 13 amino acids. The V gene's germline CDR1 is WNHNN and CDR2 SYGVQD (reference sequence). CDR3 sequence reads: CASSEGTSSPLHF. CDR3 DNA sequence: TGCGCCAGCAGTGAGGGGACGAGTTCACCCCTCCACTTT.

This chain links TRBV7-9 with TRBJ2-3, with 9 bases that match TRBD1. This CDR3 comprises 14 residues. V was clipped by 5 bases and J by 1 base; unmatched bases: 1. The V gene's germline CDR1 is SEHNR and CDR2 FQNEAQ (reference sequence). The CDR3, as DNA: TGTGCCAGCAGCCGGACAGGGGGCACAGATACGCAGTATTTT. Its translation: CASSRTGGTDTQYF.

In this sample, this clonotype turned up a few times. The V and J genes are TRBV18 and TRBJ1-1; 9 bases align to TRBD1. With 6 bases clipped from V and 1 base from J, the junction kept 3 bases outside the gene matches. CDR3 length: 14 residues. Per germline, CDR1 KGHSH and CDR2 LQKENI. The CDR3 nucleotides are TGTGCCAGCTCCCAGGGACAGGGGAACACTGAAGCTTTCTTT. Amino acid sequence: CASSQGQGNTEAFF.

The V call is TRBV20-1, the J call TRBJ2-3; D may be TRBD1 or TRBD2 (6 bases each). The ends were cut back, 7 bases at V and 0 bases at J, with 11 bases in the middle. This CDR3 is 13 amino acids long. The V gene's germline CDR1 is DFQATT and CDR2 SNEGSKA (reference sequence). The CDR3 reads CSGYGGSTDTQYF. DNA of the CDR3: TGCAGTGGCTACGGGGGCAGCACAGATACGCAGTATTTT.

CDR3 coding DNA: TGCAGCGTTGCCCAACGGGGCACTGAAGCTTTCTTT. It codes for CSVAQRGTEAFF. The chain recombines TRBV29-1 with TRBJ1-1; D gene uncertain. This CDR3 spans 12 amino acids. V was trimmed by 4 bases and J by 4 bases, leaving 10 bases between them. Looked up from germline, CDR1 is SQVTM and CDR2 is ANQGSEA.

This clonotype was counted between two and nine times. The rearrangement links TRBV20-1 to TRBJ1-1, with 10 positions matching TRBD1. The CDR3 consists of 18 residues. V trimming: 0 bases; J trimming: 0 bases; junction bases outside the gene matches: 10. Germline lookup yields CDR1 DFQATT and CDR2 SNEGSKA (reference sequence). This chain's CDR3 is CSARDLDRGGGMNTEAFF. In DNA form, the CDR3 reads TGCAGTGCTAGAGACTTGGACAGGGGGGGGGGGATGAACACTGAAGCTTTCTTT.

The chain combines TRBV3-1 with TRBJ2-1; D is perhaps TRBD2 (5 bases). Per the germline V gene, CDR1 is LGHDT and CDR2 is YNNKEL (reference sequence). CDR3 size: 16 residues. Trimming stripped 4 bases from V and 6 bases from J, with 19 bases between. The CDR3 DNA reads as TGTGCCAGCAGCCCCCACTGGGTACTAGATTCCAATGAGCAGTTCTTC. It yields the protein CASSPHWVLDSNEQFF.